This is a list of T cell receptor beta chains from one sample in a study of blood T cell repertoires in COVID-19. Repertoires were generated with immunoSEQ multiplex PCR, while TCRdb's copy carries only in-frame clones and drops some. The table lists under 200,000 clones, 88% of them singletons. The sequencing input was peripheral blood. All receptors derive from a man aged 18 to 29 with active or convalescent COVID-19. CDR3s include the opening cysteine and the closing phenylalanine or tryptophan. Fields, in order: CDR3 DNA, CDR3 protein, clone size, D gene, V gene, J gene. A D gene is named only where the DNA matches it firmly. The size entry is marked missing in some rows and otherwise reads once, few, many or a size class.

DNA: TGCGCCAGCAGCTTGGGGGGCGAAGAGACCCAGTACTTC
CDR3: CASSLGGEETQYF
size: -
D: -
V: TRBV5-1
J: TRBJ2-5

DNA: TGTGCCACCAGCACGGGGTGGTCTAATGAAAAACTGTTTTTT
CDR3: CATSTGWSNEKLFF
size: -
D: -
V: TRBV24-1
J: TRBJ1-4

DNA: TGTGCCAGCAGCCCTACTGGAGCGCCTTCCTACAATGAGCAGTTCTTC
CDR3: CASSPTGAPSYNEQFF
size: -
D: -
V: TRBV7-3
J: TRBJ2-1

DNA: TGTGCCAGCAGAACTCAACAGGGTTCCTATCAGCCCCAGCATTTT
CDR3: CASRTQQGSYQPQHF
size: few
D: -
V: TRBV6-4
J: TRBJ1-5

DNA: TGTGCCAGCAGTTTAGGGGTGGTACAGAACGGCTACACCTTC
CDR3: CASSLGVVQNGYTF
size: -
D: -
V: TRBV6-2/TRBV6-3
J: TRBJ1-2

DNA: TGTGCCAGCAGCGAAACTAGCGGGAGCTACAATGAGCAGTTCTTC
CDR3: CASSETSGSYNEQFF
size: once
D: TRBD2
V: TRBV7-9
J: TRBJ2-1

DNA: TGTGCCAGCAGTGAATGGACAGGGGGAAACACCATATATTTT
CDR3: CASSEWTGGNTIYF
size: few
D: TRBD1
V: TRBV25-1
J: TRBJ1-3

DNA: TGTGCCAGCAGCTTCGACGACACTAGCAATCAGCCCCAGCATTTT
CDR3: CASSFDDTSNQPQHF
size: few
D: -
V: TRBV7-8
J: TRBJ1-5

DNA: TGTGCCAGCAGCTCACAAGCGGGAGGGGAGACCCAGTACTTC
CDR3: CASSSQAGGETQYF
size: -
D: TRBD2
V: TRBV5-6
J: TRBJ2-5

DNA: TGTGCCAGCAGCCGAACAGGGTACGAGCAGTACTTC
CDR3: CASSRTGYEQYF
size: -
D: -
V: TRBV7-9
J: TRBJ2-7

DNA: TGCGCCAGCACTCCAACCCCGGGAAGCGTGGGCACAGATACGCAGTATTTT
CDR3: CASTPTPGSVGTDTQYF
size: -
D: -
V: TRBV5-1
J: TRBJ2-3

DNA: TGTGCCAGTAAAATAGGGGCCTCTGGAAACACCATATATTTT
CDR3: CASKIGASGNTIYF
size: -
D: -
V: TRBV19
J: TRBJ1-3

DNA: TGTGCCAGCAGTCAGACTAGCGGGAGGGCCTCGTTTACCGGGGAGCTGTTTTTT
CDR3: CASSQTSGRASFTGELFF
size: -
D: TRBD2
V: TRBV6-6
J: TRBJ2-2

DNA: TGTGCCAGCAGTGAGCCTAGGACAGGGGGCACTGAAGCTTTCTTT
CDR3: CASSEPRTGGTEAFF
size: -
D: TRBD1
V: TRBV2
J: TRBJ1-1

DNA: TGTGCCAGCAGCTTACAGGGGATCGGGGAGCTGTTTTTT
CDR3: CASSLQGIGELFF
size: -
D: -
V: TRBV11-2
J: TRBJ2-2

DNA: TGTGCCAGCAGCGCGACGATCGGGACAGGCGTCGAGACCCAGTACTTC
CDR3: CASSATIGTGVETQYF
size: -
D: TRBD1
V: TRBV9
J: TRBJ2-5

DNA: TGCGCCAGCAGTGACCGCGGCTTTGGAAACACCATATATTTT
CDR3: CASSDRGFGNTIYF
size: -
D: -
V: TRBV10-2
J: TRBJ1-3

DNA: TGTGCCAGTACTGACAGGGCTGATCCAACTAATGAAAAACTGTTTTTT
CDR3: CASTDRADPTNEKLFF
size: -
D: TRBD1
V: TRBV19
J: TRBJ1-4

DNA: TGTGCCAGCAGCACCCCAGGGGAAGCTAATGAAAAACTGTTTTTT
CDR3: CASSTPGEANEKLFF
size: -
D: -
V: TRBV9
J: TRBJ1-4

DNA: TGTGCCAGCAGCTCCCGGACAGGGGGAAATGGCTACACCTTC
CDR3: CASSSRTGGNGYTF
size: -
D: TRBD1
V: TRBV5-4
J: TRBJ1-2

DNA: TGCGCCAGCAGCTTTTCAGGGGGCAATGAGCAGTTCTTC
CDR3: CASSFSGGNEQFF
size: -
D: TRBD1
V: TRBV5-1
J: TRBJ2-1

DNA: TGTGCCAGCTGCGCCCTGGGACAGTCTAATGAAAAACTGTTTTTT
CDR3: CASCALGQSNEKLFF
size: -
D: TRBD1
V: TRBV2
J: TRBJ1-4

DNA: TGTGCCAGCAGTCCGATTACCGGGGATTCACCCCTCCACTTT
CDR3: CASSPITGDSPLHF
size: -
D: -
V: TRBV27
J: TRBJ1-6

DNA: TGTGCCAGCAGCCACAGGGCGGCTAATGAAAAACTGTTTTTT
CDR3: CASSHRAANEKLFF
size: once
D: -
V: TRBV6-5
J: TRBJ1-4

DNA: TGTGCCAGCAGTCCCATCGCACAGGGGCGGGCTGAAGCTTTCTTT
CDR3: CASSPIAQGRAEAFF
size: -
D: TRBD1
V: TRBV6-5
J: TRBJ1-1

DNA: TGTGCCAGCAGCCATCGGGAGGGGGCTGGGTTCACTGAAGCTTTCTTT
CDR3: CASSHREGAGFTEAFF
size: -
D: TRBD1
V: TRBV3-1/TRBV3-2
J: TRBJ1-1

DNA: TGTGCCAGCAGTTCGCGGGGAGATAACACCATATATTTT
CDR3: CASSSRGDNTIYF
size: -
D: -
V: TRBV25-1
J: TRBJ1-3

DNA: TGTGCCAGCAGTTCAGCGGGACCGCACAATGAGCAGTTCTTC
CDR3: CASSSAGPHNEQFF
size: -
D: TRBD2
V: TRBV28
J: TRBJ2-1

DNA: TGTGCCAGTAGTTCGCGGGCCCACTCCTACGAGCAGTACTTC
CDR3: CASSSRAHSYEQYF
size: -
D: -
V: TRBV19
J: TRBJ2-7

DNA: TGTGCCAGCAGACCGGGACAGGGTTATGGTGGCTACACCTTC
CDR3: CASRPGQGYGGYTF
size: once
D: TRBD1
V: TRBV7-2
J: TRBJ1-2

DNA: TGTGCCAGTAGTAGCGGGACTAGCGGTTTCTATCGCGTCTACAATGAGCAGTTCTTC
CDR3: CASSSGTSGFYRVYNEQFF
size: -
D: TRBD2
V: TRBV19
J: TRBJ2-1

DNA: TGTGCCATCAGTGACAGGGGGAACACAGATACGCAGTATTTT
CDR3: CAISDRGNTDTQYF
size: -
D: TRBD1
V: TRBV10-3
J: TRBJ2-3

DNA: TGTGCCAGTAGTATAATGCAGGACTCTGGAAACACCATATATTTT
CDR3: CASSIMQDSGNTIYF
size: once
D: -
V: TRBV19
J: TRBJ1-3

DNA: TGTGCCAGCAGCGCGGGACAGAGCACAGATACGCAGTATTTT
CDR3: CASSAGQSTDTQYF
size: -
D: -
V: TRBV5-4
J: TRBJ2-3

DNA: TGTGCCAGCAGCTTAGATCCGGCAGGGGGCATACAGCCCCAGCATTTT
CDR3: CASSLDPAGGIQPQHF
size: -
D: TRBD1
V: TRBV11-2
J: TRBJ1-5

DNA: TGCAGCGTCGGGACTAGCGGCAACACAGATACGCAGTATTTT
CDR3: CSVGTSGNTDTQYF
size: -
D: TRBD2
V: TRBV29-1
J: TRBJ2-3

DNA: TGTGCTAGTGGTTTAGGAGGGAACACTGAAGCTTTCTTT
CDR3: CASGLGGNTEAFF
size: -
D: -
V: TRBV12-5
J: TRBJ1-1

DNA: TGTGCCAGCAGCCCCATTCGGGAGGGTGGCTACACCTTC
CDR3: CASSPIREGGYTF
size: few
D: -
V: TRBV11-2
J: TRBJ1-2

DNA: TGTGCCAGCAGCTTAGGCGGAGAACAGGGGGCCGAGCAGTACTTC
CDR3: CASSLGGEQGAEQYF
size: -
D: TRBD1
V: TRBV13
J: TRBJ2-7

DNA: TGTGCCATCAGTGCCGAGGTTCGTCAGCCCCAGCATTTT
CDR3: CAISAEVRQPQHF
size: -
D: -
V: TRBV10-3
J: TRBJ1-5

DNA: TGTGCCAGCAGCCCGGATACAGGGATGACTGAAGCTTTCTTT
CDR3: CASSPDTGMTEAFF
size: -
D: -
V: TRBV3-1/TRBV3-2
J: TRBJ1-1

DNA: TGTGCTAGCAGCTTAGCGGCTAGCGGGACTGGGGATGAGCAGTTCTTC
CDR3: CASSLAASGTGDEQFF
size: -
D: TRBD2
V: TRBV7-7
J: TRBJ2-1

DNA: TGTGCCAGCACCGTGGGACTAGCGGCCAAAAACATTCAGTACTTC
CDR3: CASTVGLAAKNIQYF
size: -
D: TRBD2
V: TRBV6-5
J: TRBJ2-4

DNA: TGTGCCAGCAGTTTGAAGGGGGAAGGCGAGCAGTACTTC
CDR3: CASSLKGEGEQYF
size: -
D: -
V: TRBV12-3/TRBV12-4
J: TRBJ2-7

DNA: TGTGCCAGCAGCTTGAGTTCCTCCATATATTTT
CDR3: CASSLSSSIYF
size: -
D: -
V: TRBV11-2
J: TRBJ1-3

DNA: TGCGCCAGCAGCCACTCTAGCGGGAGCGAGCAGTACTTC
CDR3: CASSHSSGSEQYF
size: -
D: TRBD2
V: TRBV4-3
J: TRBJ2-7

DNA: TGCGCCAGCAGCGGGACAGGGGGTTCGGATGAGCAGTTCTTC
CDR3: CASSGTGGSDEQFF
size: few
D: TRBD1
V: TRBV10-1
J: TRBJ2-1

DNA: TGTGCCAGCAGCTTTATAGGCGGCATGAACACTGAAGCTTTCTTT
CDR3: CASSFIGGMNTEAFF
size: -
D: -
V: TRBV11-2
J: TRBJ1-1

DNA: TGCAGCGTTGGTACCAGTTCATTCACAGATACGCAGTATTTT
CDR3: CSVGTSSFTDTQYF
size: -
D: -
V: TRBV29-1
J: TRBJ2-3

DNA: TGTGCCAGCAGCCTAGGGGTCGAACCGGGACAGAGGAACTATGGCTACACCTTC
CDR3: CASSLGVEPGQRNYGYTF
size: -
D: TRBD1
V: TRBV7-9
J: TRBJ1-2

DNA: TGTGCCAGTAGTACGCCGGGACTACGCAATGAGCAGTTCTTC
CDR3: CASSTPGLRNEQFF
size: -
D: TRBD2
V: TRBV19
J: TRBJ2-1

DNA: TGTGCCAGTGGGGGACAGAGGTATAGCAATCAGCCCCAGCATTTT
CDR3: CASGGQRYSNQPQHF
size: few
D: TRBD1
V: TRBV19
J: TRBJ1-5